The source of this T cell receptor (beta chain) is a study of CD8 T cells in Susac syndrome. Random hexamers served to reverse transcribe roughly 0.5 to 1 ug RNA. TCRdb reanalysed the immunoSEQ multiplex PCR reads using MiXCR and keeps one entry per CDR3 protein. Counted here are about 150,000 distinct CDR3 sequences, 95% occurring once; the ten biggest clones make up about 0.17%. V dropped 4 bases and J dropped 10; count of bases not matched to a gene: 14. CDR3 size: 16 residues. Germline V gene data show CDR1 as MNHEY and CDR2 as SMNVEV (reference sequence). Sequenced sample: CD4+ T cells from PBMCs. This chain joins TRBV27 and TRBJ2-5; 11 nucleotides match TRBD2. This clonotype originated in a human donor with Susac syndrome. CDR3 sequence (DNA): TGTGCCAGCAGTTCGCCTCGCGGGACTAGCGGTAGGGGCCAGTACTTC. Translation: CASSSPRGTSGRGQYF.